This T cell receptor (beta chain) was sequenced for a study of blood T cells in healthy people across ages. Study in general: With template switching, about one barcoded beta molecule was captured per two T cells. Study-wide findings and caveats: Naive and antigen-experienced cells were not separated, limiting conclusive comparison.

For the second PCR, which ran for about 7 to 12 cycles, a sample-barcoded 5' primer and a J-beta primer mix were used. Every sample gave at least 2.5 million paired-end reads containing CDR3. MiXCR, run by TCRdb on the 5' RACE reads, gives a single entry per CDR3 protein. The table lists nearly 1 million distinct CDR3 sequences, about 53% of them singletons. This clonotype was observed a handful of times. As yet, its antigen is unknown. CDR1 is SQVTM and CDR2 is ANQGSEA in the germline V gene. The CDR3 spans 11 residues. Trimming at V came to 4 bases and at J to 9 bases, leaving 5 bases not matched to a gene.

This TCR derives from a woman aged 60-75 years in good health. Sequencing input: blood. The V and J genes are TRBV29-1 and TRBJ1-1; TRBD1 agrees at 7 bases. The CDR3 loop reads CSVVKGAQAFF. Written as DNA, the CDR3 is TGCAGCGTTGTTAAGGGGGCGCAAGCTTTCTTT. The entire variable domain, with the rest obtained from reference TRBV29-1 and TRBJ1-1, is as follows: SAVISQKPSRDICQRGTSLTIQCQVDSQVTMMFWYRQQPGQSLTLIATANQGSEATYESGFVIDKFPISRPNLTFSTLTVSNMSPEDSSIYLCSVVKGAQAFFGQGTRLTVV.